Listed here are 9 T cell receptor beta chains from one sample, sequenced in a study of CD8 T cells in ankylosing spondylitis. TCRdb used MiXCR to reprocess the 5' RACE reads, holding one entry per CDR3 protein. The table lists 250,000 or so distinct CDR3 sequences, 20% to 30% of them singletons. Sequenced input: blood, either unsorted or a sorted T cell fraction (not recorded which). Receptors were obtained from a male donor with ankylosing spondylitis or in good health (not recorded which).

This sequence joins TRBV20-1 and TRBJ1-4, with D uncertain. V was shortened by 5 bases and J by 8 bases, with 15 bases between the two germline ends. CDR3 length: 13 amino acids. The germline V gene encodes CDR1 DFQATT and CDR2 SNEGSKA (reference sequence). Written as DNA, the CDR3 is TGCAGTGCTCTTTCCGGGAACTCAGAAAAACTGTTTTTT. Protein sequence: CSALSGNSEKLFF.

This sequence joins TRBV12-3 or TRBV12-4 and TRBJ2-1; D may be TRBD1 or TRBD2 (6 bases each). Trimming pared 5 bases from V and 3 bases from J, leaving 20 bases between. The CDR3 is made up of 17 amino acids. CDR3 in amino acids: CASSPSSRGVGYNEQFF. Here the CDR3 DNA reads TGTGCCAGCAGTCCCAGCTCTAGGGGGGTAGGCTACAATGAGCAGTTCTTC.

The chain carries TRBV4-2 and TRBJ2-1, with 12 bases fitting TRBD2. Germline CDR1 and CDR2: LGHNA and YNFKEQ. The CDR3 spans 16 residues. Trimming removed 2 bases from V and 6 bases from J; junction bases left unmatched: 5. Written as DNA, the CDR3 is TGTGCCAGCAGCCAATCCGGACTAGCGGGGCGCAATGAGCAGTTCTTC. Translation: CASSQSGLAGRNEQFF.

This clonotype was seen ten or more times. The chain joins TRBV5-1 to TRBJ1-2, with TRBD1 matching over 10 bases. This CDR3 contains 14 residues. Germline V gives CDR1 SGHRS, CDR2 YFSETQ. J gave up 7 bases and V 0 bases, and 3 bases lay outside the gene matches. The CDR3 is CASSLGGQGVGYTF. CDR3 DNA sequence: TGCGCCAGCAGCTTGGGAGGACAGGGGGTTGGCTACACCTTC.

This clonotype has only one observation. The chain combines TRBV14 with TRBJ2-3; TRBD2 matches at 9 bases. Germline-derived CDR1 and CDR2 are SGHDN and FVKESK. The length of the CDR3 is 14 residues. V lost 4 bases and J lost 7; bases outside the gene matches: 6. The CDR3 loop is CASSLAGVTHTQYF. The DNA for the CDR3 is TGTGCCAGCAGCCTAGCGGGGGTCACCCATACGCAGTATTTT.

In its sample, this clonotype was seen many times. The V and J genes are TRBV29-1 and TRBJ1-4; D gene ambiguous. The CDR3 is 13 residues long. Trimming took 4 bases from V and 5 from J, leaving 11 bases between them. Germline CDR1 is SQVTM and CDR2 is ANQGSEA. The CDR3 DNA reads as TGCAGCGTTGGGCAGGTCTCCAATGAAAAACTGTTTTTT. This translates into CSVGQVSNEKLFF. The full variable domain, in which reference TRBV29-1 and TRBJ1-4 provide the parts outside the CDR3, is SAVISQKPSRDICQRGTSLTIQCQVDSQVTMMFWYRQQPGQSLTLIATANQGSEATYESGFVIDKFPISRPNLTFSTLTVSNMSPEDSSIYLCSVGQVSNEKLFFGSGTQLSVL.

This clonotype was counted only a few times. The chain employs TRBV6-1 and TRBJ2-1; a possible D gene is TRBD1 (6 bases). Germline-derived CDR1 and CDR2 are MNHNS and SASEGT. CDR3 length: 12 amino acids. The V gene lost 10 bases and the J gene lost 10 bases, with 17 bases spanning the gap. CDR3 region: CATSQWGTEQFF. The CDR3 region has the DNA TGTGCCACCTCACAATGGGGGACAGAGCAGTTCTTC.

This chain connects TRBV5-1 to TRBJ2-5, with a weak D call TRBD2 (6 bases). The CDR3 runs 14 residues. Per germline, CDR1 SGHRS and CDR2 YFSETQ. V was shortened by 5 bases and J by 1 base, with 12 bases between the two germline ends. The CDR3 DNA sequence: TGCGCCAGCAGGAGCACTAGCCGCCAAGAGACCCAGTACTTC. Its protein is CASRSTSRQETQYF.

The rearrangement joins TRBV12-3 or TRBV12-4 to TRBJ2-5; 8 bases are a match to TRBD2. V lost 4 bases and J lost 9; bases outside the gene matches: 4. The CDR3 runs 12 residues. CDR3 sequence: CASSSGRVAQYF. In DNA, the CDR3 is TGTGCCAGCAGTTCCGGGAGGGTGGCCCAGTACTTC.